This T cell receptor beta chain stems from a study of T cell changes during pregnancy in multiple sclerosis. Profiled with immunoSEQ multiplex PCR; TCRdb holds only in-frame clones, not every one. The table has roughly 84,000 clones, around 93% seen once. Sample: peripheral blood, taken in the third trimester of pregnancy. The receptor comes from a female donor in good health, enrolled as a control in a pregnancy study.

DNA for the CDR3: TGTGCCAGCTCACCCCTCTCGGATTACAGCCAACGGACGCAGTATTTT. Protein sequence: CASSPLSDYSQRTQYF. This chain joins TRBV18 and TRBJ2-3; D is unclear. Germline CDR1 is KGHSH and CDR2 is LQKENI. V was trimmed by 3 bases and J by 9 bases, leaving 22 bases between them. This CDR3 contains 16 residues. The full variable domain, with the rest looked up from reference TRBV18 and TRBJ2-3, is NAGVMQNPRHLVRRRGQEARLRCSPMKGHSHVYWYRQLPEEGLKFMVYLQKENIIDESGMPKERFSAEFPKEGPSILRIQQVVRGDSAAYFCASSPLSDYSQRTQYFGPGTRLTVL.